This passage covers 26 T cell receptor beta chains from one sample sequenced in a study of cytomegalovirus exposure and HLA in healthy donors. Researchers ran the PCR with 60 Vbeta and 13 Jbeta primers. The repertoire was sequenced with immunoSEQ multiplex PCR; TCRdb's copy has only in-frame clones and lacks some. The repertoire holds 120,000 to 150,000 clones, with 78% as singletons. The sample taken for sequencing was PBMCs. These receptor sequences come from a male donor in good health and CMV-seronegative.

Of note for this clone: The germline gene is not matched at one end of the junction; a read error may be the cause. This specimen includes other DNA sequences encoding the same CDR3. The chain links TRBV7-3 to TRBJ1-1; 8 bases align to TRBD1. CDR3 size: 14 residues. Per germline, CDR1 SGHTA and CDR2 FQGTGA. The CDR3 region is CASSGQGQNTEAFF. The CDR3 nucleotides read TGCGCCAGCAGCGGACAGGGACAGAACACTGAAGCTTTCTTT.

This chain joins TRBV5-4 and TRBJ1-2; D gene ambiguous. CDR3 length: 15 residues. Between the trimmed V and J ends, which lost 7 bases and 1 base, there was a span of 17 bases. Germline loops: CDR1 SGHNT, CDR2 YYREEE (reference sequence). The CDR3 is CASGPPGGNNYGYTF. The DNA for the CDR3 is TGTGCCAGCGGACCCCCGGGAGGGAATAACTATGGCTACACCTTC.

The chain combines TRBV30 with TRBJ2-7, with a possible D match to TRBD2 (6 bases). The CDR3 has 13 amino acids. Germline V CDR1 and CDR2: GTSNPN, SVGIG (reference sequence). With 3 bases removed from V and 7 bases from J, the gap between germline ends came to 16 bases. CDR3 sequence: CAWSQGLAVEQYF. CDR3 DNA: TGTGCCTGGAGCCAGGGACTGGCCGTTGAGCAGTACTTC.

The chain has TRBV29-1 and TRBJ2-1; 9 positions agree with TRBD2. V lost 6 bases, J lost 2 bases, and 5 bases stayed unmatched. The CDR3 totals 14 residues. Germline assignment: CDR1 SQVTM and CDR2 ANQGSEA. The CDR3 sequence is CSVVAGATYNEQFF. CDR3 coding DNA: TGCAGCGTAGTAGCGGGGGCGACCTACAATGAGCAGTTCTTC.

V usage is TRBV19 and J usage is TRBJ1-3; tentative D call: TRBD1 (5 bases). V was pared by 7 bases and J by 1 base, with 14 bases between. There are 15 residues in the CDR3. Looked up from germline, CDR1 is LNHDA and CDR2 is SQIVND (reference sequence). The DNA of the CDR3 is TGTGCCAGTAACGACATATCAGGGTCTGGAAACACCATATATTTT. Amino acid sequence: CASNDISGSGNTIYF.

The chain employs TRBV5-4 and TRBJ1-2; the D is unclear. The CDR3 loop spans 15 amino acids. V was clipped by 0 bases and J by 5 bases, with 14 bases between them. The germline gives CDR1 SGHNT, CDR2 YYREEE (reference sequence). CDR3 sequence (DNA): TGTGCCAGCAGCTTGGCCACTCAGACTCTTTATGGCTACACCTTC. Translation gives CASSLATQTLYGYTF.

The CDR3 protein is CASSQASGNSNQPQHF. The DNA for the CDR3 is TGCGCCAGCAGCCAAGCGTCAGGCAATAGCAATCAGCCCCAGCATTTT. The rearrangement joins TRBV4-1 to TRBJ1-5; D unresolved. Germline CDR1 and CDR2: MGHRA and YSYEKL. V gave up 1 base and J gave up 0 bases, with 10 bases separating them. The CDR3 has 16 amino acids.

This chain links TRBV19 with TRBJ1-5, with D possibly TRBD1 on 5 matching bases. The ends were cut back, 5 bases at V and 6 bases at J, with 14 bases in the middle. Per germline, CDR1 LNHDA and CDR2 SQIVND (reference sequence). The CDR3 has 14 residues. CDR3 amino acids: CASSVAGMGQPQHF. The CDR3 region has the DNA TGTGCCAGTAGTGTGGCAGGGATGGGTCAGCCCCAGCATTTT.

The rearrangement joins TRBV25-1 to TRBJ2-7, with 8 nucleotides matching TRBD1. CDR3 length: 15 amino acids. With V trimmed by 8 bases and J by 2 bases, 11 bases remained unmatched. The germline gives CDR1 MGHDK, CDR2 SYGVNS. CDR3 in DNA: TGTGCCAGCCTCCCAGGGGGCGAGATCCCCTACGAGCAGTACTTC. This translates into CASLPGGEIPYEQYF.

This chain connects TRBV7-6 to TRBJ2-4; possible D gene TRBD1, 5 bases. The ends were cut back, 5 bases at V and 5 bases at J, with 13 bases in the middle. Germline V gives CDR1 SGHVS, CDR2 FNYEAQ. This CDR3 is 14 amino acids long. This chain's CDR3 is CASSPLVRENIQYF. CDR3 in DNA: TGTGCCAGCAGCCCCCTTGTCAGGGAAAACATTCAGTACTTC. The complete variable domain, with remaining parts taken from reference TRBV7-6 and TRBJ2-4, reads GAGVSQSPRYKVTKRGQDVALRCDPISGHVSLYWYRQALGQGPEFLTYFNYEAQQDKSGLPNDRFSAERPEGSISTLTIQRTEQRDSAMYRCASSPLVRENIQYFGAGTRLSVL.

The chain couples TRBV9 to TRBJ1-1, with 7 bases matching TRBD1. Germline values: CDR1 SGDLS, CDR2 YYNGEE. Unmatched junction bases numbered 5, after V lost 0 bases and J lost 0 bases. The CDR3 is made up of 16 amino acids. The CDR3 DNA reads TGTGCCAGCAGCGTAGCACCGACAGGGATGAACACTGAAGCTTTCTTT. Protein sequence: CASSVAPTGMNTEAFF.

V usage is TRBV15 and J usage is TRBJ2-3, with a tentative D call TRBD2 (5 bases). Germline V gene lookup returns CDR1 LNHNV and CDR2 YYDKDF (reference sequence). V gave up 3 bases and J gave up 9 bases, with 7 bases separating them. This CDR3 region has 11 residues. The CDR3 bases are TGTGCCACCAGCAGCGGGATAACGCAGTATTTT. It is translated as CATSSGITQYF.

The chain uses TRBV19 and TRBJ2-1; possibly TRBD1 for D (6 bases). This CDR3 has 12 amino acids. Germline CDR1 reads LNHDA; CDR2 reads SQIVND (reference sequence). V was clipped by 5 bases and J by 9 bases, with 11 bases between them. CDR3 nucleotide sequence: TGTGCCAGTAGTTTCCAGGGGACTGAGCAGTTCTTC. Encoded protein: CASSFQGTEQFF. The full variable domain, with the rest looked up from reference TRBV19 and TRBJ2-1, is DGGITQSPKYLFRKEGQNVTLSCEQNLNHDAMYWYRQDPGQGLRLIYYSQIVNDFQKGDIAEGYSVSREKKESFPLTVTSAQKNPTAFYLCASSFQGTEQFFGPGTRLTVL.

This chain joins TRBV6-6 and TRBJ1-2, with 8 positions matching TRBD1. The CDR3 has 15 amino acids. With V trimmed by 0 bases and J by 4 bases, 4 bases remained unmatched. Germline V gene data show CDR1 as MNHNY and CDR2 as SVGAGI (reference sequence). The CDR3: CASSYSGTGPYGYTF. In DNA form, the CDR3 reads TGTGCCAGCAGTTACTCGGGGACAGGTCCCTATGGCTACACCTTC.

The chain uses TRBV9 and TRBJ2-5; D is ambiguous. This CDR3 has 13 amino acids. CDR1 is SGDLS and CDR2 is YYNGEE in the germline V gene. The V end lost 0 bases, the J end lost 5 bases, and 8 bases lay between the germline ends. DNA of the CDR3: TGTGCCAGCAGCGTAGGACTGATGGAGACCCAGTACTTC. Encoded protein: CASSVGLMETQYF.

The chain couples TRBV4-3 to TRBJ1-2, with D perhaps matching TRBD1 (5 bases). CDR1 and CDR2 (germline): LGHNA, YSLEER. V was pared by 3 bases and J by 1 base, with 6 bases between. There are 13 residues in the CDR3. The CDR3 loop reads CASSQTDNYGYTF. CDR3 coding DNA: TGCGCCAGCAGCCAGACAGATAACTATGGCTACACCTTC.

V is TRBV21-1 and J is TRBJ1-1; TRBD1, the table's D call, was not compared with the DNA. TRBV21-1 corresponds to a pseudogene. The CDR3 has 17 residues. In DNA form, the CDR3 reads TGTGCCAGCACCGAAAGATGGGACAGGGACTATGATTATGAAGCTTTCTTT. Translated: CASTERWDRDYDYEAFF.

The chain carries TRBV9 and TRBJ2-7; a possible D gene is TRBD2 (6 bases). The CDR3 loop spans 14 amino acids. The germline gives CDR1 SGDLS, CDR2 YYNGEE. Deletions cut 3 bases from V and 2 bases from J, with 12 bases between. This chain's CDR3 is CASSAGDQPYEQYF. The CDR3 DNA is TGTGCCAGCAGCGCGGGAGACCAACCCTACGAGCAGTACTTC.

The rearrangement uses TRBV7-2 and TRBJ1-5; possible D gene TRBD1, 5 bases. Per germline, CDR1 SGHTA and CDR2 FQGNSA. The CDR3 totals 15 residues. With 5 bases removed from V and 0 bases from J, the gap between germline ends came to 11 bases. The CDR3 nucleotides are TGTGCCAGCAGCCAGACGCAGGGTAGCAATCAGCCCCAGCATTTT. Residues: CASSQTQGSNQPQHF. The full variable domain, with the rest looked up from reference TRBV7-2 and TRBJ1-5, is GAGVSQSPSNKVTEKGKDVELRCDPISGHTALYWYRQSLGQGLEFLIYFQGNSAPDKSGLPSDRFSAERTGGSVSTLTIQRTQQEDSAVYLCASSQTQGSNQPQHFGDGTRLSIL.

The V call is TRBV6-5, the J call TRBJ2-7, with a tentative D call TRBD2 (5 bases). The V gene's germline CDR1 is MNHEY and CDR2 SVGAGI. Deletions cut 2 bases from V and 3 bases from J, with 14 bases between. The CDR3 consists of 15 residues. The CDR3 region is CASSYGLAGDYEQYF. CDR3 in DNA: TGTGCCAGCAGTTACGGCCTAGCAGGAGACTACGAGCAGTACTTC.

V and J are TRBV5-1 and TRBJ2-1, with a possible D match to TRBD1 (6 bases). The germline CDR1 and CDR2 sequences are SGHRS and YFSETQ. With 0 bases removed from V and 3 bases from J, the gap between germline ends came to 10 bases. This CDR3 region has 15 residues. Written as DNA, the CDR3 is TGCGCCAGCAGCTTGGTAGGGACACTCTACAATGAGCAGTTCTTC. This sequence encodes CASSLVGTLYNEQFF.

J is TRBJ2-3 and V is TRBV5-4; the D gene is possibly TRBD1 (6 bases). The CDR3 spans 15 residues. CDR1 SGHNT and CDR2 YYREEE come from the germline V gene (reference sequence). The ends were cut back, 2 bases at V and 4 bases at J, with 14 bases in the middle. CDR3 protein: CASSLMGARADTQYF. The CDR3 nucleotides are TGTGCCAGCAGCTTAATGGGGGCAAGGGCAGATACGCAGTATTTT.

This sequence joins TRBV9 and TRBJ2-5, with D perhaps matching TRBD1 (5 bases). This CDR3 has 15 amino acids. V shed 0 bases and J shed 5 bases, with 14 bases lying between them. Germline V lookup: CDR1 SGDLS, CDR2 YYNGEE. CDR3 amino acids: CASSVAHGAWETQYF. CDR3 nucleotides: TGTGCCAGCAGCGTAGCTCATGGGGCGTGGGAGACCCAGTACTTC.

CDR3 sequence (DNA): TGTGCCAGTAGTATAGTGGCTGACTACGAGCAGTACTTC. Protein: CASSIVADYEQYF. The chain carries TRBV19 and TRBJ2-7; D not certain. The CDR3 length is 13 residues. V lost 1 base and J lost 3, with 7 bases in between. CDR1 and CDR2 from the germline V gene are LNHDA and SQIVND (reference sequence).

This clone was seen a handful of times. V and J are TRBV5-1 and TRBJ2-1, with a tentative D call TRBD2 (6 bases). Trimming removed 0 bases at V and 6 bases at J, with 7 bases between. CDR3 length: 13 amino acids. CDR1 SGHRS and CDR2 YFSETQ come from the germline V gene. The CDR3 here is CASSLGLVNEQFF. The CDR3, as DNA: TGCGCCAGCAGCTTGGGACTAGTCAATGAGCAGTTCTTC.

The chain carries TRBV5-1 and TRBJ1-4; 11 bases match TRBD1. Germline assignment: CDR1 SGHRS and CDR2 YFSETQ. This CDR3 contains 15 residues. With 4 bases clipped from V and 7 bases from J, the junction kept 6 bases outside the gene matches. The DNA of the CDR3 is TGCGCCAGCAGCAGGACAGGGGGCTTTGGTGAAAAACTGTTTTTT. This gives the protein CASSRTGGFGEKLFF.